A selection of T cell receptor beta chains follows, all from one sample in a study of memory CD4+ T cells and cytomegalovirus serostatus. Produced via immunoSEQ multiplex PCR; TCRdb's table is partial and in-frame only. Found here are tens of thousands of clones, around 79% of them singletons; the top ten hold approximately 0.77%. Sequences were obtained from memory CD4+ T cells from blood. The receptors derive from an adult in good health and CMV-seronegative. CDR3s include the opening cysteine and the closing phenylalanine or tryptophan. Not all rows give a size; the values are once, few, many and, for expanded clones, a class.

V	J	size	CDR3
TRBV27	TRBJ1-6	NA	CASSLTGGFSPLHF
TRBV30	TRBJ2-2	NA	CAWTPRWGSNTGELFF
TRBV4-3	TRBJ1-5	NA	CASSQDGIRPNQPQHF
TRBV6-5	TRBJ2-3	NA	CASSYRGLETDTQYF
TRBV6-5	TRBJ1-3	NA	CASSLGNTIYF
TRBV7-2	TRBJ1-5	NA	CASSLRQGWGQPQHF
TRBV30	TRBJ1-2	few	CAVTAGLYGYTF
TRBV9	TRBJ2-3	NA	CASSVVDSYTQYF
TRBV11-2	TRBJ1-2	NA	CASSEQGAGGYTF
TRBV4-1	TRBJ2-1	NA	CASSQVNLMTYNEQFF
TRBV7-9	TRBJ2-3	NA	CASSALLVAGGTDTQYF
TRBV10-3	TRBJ2-7	NA	CAISVSTLSYEQYF
TRBV4-3	TRBJ1-1	NA	CASSQETGPNTEAFF
TRBV7-6	TRBJ2-3	NA	CASSLGTGGITSTDTQYF
TRBV2	TRBJ1-5	NA	CASRGQGSQGPQHF
TRBV2	TRBJ1-5	NA	CASKGFRDQPQHF
TRBV5-5	TRBJ1-2	few	CASSLEQYSFYTF
TRBV7-2	TRBJ1-2	NA	CASTNTGRAGYTF
TRBV7-9	TRBJ2-1	NA	CASSLGASGGNEQFF
TRBV9	TRBJ1-1	NA	CASSPHRDRINTEAFF
TRBV2	TRBJ2-3	NA	CASSGGLTTDTQYF
TRBV2	TRBJ1-6	few	CASKSETQDNSPLHF
TRBV2	TRBJ1-6	NA	CASRDRWVSPLHF
TRBV5-5	TRBJ1-2	NA	CASSLTGQSYGYTF
TRBV7-9	TRBJ1-2	NA	CASSLAFGASDHYGYTF
TRBV30	TRBJ1-1	NA	CAWSLTTSNTEAFF
TRBV19	TRBJ2-7	NA	CASSTGTGGREQYF
TRBV7-8	TRBJ2-1	NA	CASSLVPLRSEQFF
TRBV6-1	TRBJ2-4	NA	CASSDPVGDRGNIQYF
TRBV5-5	TRBJ1-6	NA	CASSRGANSPLHF
TRBV15	TRBJ2-3	NA	CATSKDRISDTQYF
TRBV4-2	TRBJ2-7	NA	CASSQDRGSSYEQYF
TRBV4-1	TRBJ1-6	NA	CASSQRSGDRGGSPLHF
TRBV4-2	TRBJ2-7	NA	CASSQDGDRGPGREQYF
TRBV10-1	TRBJ2-2	NA	CASSDDRVENGELFF